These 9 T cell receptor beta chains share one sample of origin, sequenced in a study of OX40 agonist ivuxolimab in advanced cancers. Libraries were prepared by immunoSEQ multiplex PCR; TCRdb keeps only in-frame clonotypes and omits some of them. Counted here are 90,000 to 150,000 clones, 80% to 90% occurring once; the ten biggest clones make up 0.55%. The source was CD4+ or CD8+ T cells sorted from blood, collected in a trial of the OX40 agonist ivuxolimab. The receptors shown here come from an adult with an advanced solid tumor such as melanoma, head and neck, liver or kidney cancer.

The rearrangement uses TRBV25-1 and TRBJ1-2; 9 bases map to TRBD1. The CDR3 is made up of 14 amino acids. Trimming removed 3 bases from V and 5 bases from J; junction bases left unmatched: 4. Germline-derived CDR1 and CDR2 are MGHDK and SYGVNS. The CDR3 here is CASSDSDRGYGYTF. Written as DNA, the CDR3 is TGTGCCAGCAGTGATAGTGACAGGGGGTATGGCTACACCTTC.

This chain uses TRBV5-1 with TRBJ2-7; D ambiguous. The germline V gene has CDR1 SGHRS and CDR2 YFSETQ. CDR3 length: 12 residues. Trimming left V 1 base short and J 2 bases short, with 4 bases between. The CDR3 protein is CASSLPPYEQYF. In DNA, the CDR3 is TGCGCCAGCAGCTTGCCCCCCTACGAGCAGTACTTC.

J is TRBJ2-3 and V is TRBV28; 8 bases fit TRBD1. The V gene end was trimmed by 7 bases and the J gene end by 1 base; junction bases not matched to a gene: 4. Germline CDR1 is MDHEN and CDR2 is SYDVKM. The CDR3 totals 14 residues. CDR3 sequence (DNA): TGTGCCAGCAAGACAGGGGTGGGCACAGATACGCAGTATTTT. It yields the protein CASKTGVGTDTQYF. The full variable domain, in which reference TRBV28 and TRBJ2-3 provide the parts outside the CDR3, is DVKVTQSSRYLVKRTGEKVFLECVQDMDHENMFWYRQDPGLGLRLIYFSYDVKMKEKGDIPEGYSVSREKKERFSLILESASTNQTSMYLCASKTGVGTDTQYFGPGTRLTVL.

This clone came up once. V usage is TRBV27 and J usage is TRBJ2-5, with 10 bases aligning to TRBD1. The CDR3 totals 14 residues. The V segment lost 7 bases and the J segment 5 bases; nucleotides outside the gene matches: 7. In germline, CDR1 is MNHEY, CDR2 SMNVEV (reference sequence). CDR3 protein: CASTRQGAGETQYF. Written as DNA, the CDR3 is TGTGCCAGCACCAGACAGGGGGCGGGTGAGACCCAGTACTTC.

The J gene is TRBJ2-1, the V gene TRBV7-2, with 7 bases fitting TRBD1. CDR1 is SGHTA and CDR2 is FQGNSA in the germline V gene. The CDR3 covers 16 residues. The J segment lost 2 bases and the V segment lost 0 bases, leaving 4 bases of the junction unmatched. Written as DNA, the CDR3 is TGTGCCAGCAGCTTAGCGCTAGGGGGCGCCTACAATGAGCAGTTCTTC. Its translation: CASSLALGGAYNEQFF.

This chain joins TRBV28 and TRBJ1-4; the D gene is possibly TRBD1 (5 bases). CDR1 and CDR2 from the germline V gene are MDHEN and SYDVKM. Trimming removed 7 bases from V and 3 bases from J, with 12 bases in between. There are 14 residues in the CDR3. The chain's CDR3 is CASNQQGSNEKLFF. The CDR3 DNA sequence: TGTGCCAGCAACCAGCAGGGTTCTAATGAAAAACTGTTTTTT.

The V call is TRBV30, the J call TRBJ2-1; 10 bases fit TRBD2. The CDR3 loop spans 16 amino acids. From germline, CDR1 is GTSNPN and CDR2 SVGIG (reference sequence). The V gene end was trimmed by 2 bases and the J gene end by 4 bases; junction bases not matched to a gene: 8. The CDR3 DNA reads TGTGCCTGGAGTCCCGGAAGGACTAGCGGATACAATGAGCAGTTCTTC. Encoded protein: CAWSPGRTSGYNEQFF.

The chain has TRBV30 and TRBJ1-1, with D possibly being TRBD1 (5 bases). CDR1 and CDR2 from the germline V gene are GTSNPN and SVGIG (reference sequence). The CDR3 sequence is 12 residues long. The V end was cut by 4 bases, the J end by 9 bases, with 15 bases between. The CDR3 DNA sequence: TGTGCCTGGACCTCCCAGGGATACAAAGCTTTCTTT. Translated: CAWTSQGYKAFF.

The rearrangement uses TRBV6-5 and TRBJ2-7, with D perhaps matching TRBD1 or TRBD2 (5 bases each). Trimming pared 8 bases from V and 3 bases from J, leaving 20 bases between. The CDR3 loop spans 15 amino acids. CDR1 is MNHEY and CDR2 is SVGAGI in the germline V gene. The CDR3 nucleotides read TGTGCCAGCCGGTACACTCCTTCGGGGCACTACGAGCAGTACTTC. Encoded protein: CASRYTPSGHYEQYF.